These 31 T cell receptor beta chains originate from one sample sequenced in a study (dated by TCRdb to 2013 to 2016). The library was prepared using multiplex PCR. The sequencer was an Ion Torrent PGM. In the approximately 20-patient analysis, TRBV12-4/TRBJ1-2 clonotypes were amplified using adaptor-ligated barcode primers. The raw public reads went through TCRdb reprocessing: fastp at Q25, MiXCR clone calling, in-frame beta chains kept. Each CDR3 protein gets just one entry, which takes the most common genes and DNA from the rows behind it. The sample table lists several hundred distinct CDR3 sequences, 20% to 25% of them with a count of one. The ten most abundant clones make up roughly 29% of the sample. Cells that were CD4+CD25+CD127-/low were the ones isolated as Tregs. Specimen: Tregs sorted from blood. These receptors all stem from a female donor with breast cancer.

This clonotype was found once. V usage is TRBV12-3 or TRBV12-4 and J usage is TRBJ1-2; maybe TRBD1 (6 bases). CDR3 length equals 13 residues. The ends were cut back, 4 bases at V and 9 bases at J, with 15 bases in the middle. The CDR3 spells CASSSTGPGSYTF. CDR3 sequence (DNA): TGTGCCAGCAGTTCCACAGGGCCCGGTAGCTACACCTTC.

This clonotype showed up just a few times. V usage is TRBV12-3 or TRBV12-4 and J usage is TRBJ1-2; 7 nucleotides match TRBD1. After removal of 5 bases from V and 1 base from J, the junction contained 7 bases not matched to a gene. The length of the CDR3 is 15 residues. The CDR3 nucleotides are TGTGCCAGCAGTCGGACAGGAGGAGTTAACTATGGCTACACCTTC. It encodes CASSRTGGVNYGYTF.

CDR3 sequence: CASSLRRAYGYTF. Here the CDR3 DNA reads TGTGCCAGCAGTTTGCGTCGAGCGTATGGCTACACCTTC. This chain joins TRBV12-3 or TRBV12-4 and TRBJ1-2; D not resolved. The V gene lost 3 bases and the J gene lost 5 bases, with 10 bases spanning the gap. This CDR3 comprises 13 residues.

By sample fraction, this clonotype is large. The chain combines TRBV12-3 or TRBV12-4 with TRBJ1-2, with D unresolved. Trimming removed 3 bases from V and 6 bases from J, with 11 bases in between. This CDR3 is built from 13 residues. CDR3 DNA sequence: TGTGCCAGCAGTTTGGTGATGCGGGATGGCTACACCTTC. Protein product: CASSLVMRDGYTF.

The rearrangement uses TRBV12-3 or TRBV12-4 and TRBJ1-2; TRBD1 agrees at 9 bases. CDR3 length: 14 amino acids. V lost 7 bases, J lost 8 bases, and 11 bases stayed unmatched. CDR3 coding DNA: TGTGCCAGCACCCTAATGGGACAGGGCGGCGGCTACACCTTC. Encoded protein: CASTLMGQGGGYTF.

By share, this clonotype counts as large (0.1 to 1%). The rearrangement uses TRBV12-3 or TRBV12-4 and TRBJ1-2, with 7 bases fitting TRBD1. Unmatched junction bases numbered 9, after V lost 6 bases and J lost 8 bases. This CDR3 region has 13 residues. CDR3 residues: CASRWTGGEGYTF. In DNA form, the CDR3 reads TGTGCCAGCAGGTGGACAGGAGGCGAAGGCTACACCTTC.

This clonotype is labeled as large (0.1 to 1%). This chain's CDR3 is CASSTDGTKRGYTF. CDR3 bases: TGTGCCAGCAGTACGGACGGGACCAAAAGGGGCTACACCTTC. The rearrangement links TRBV12-3 or TRBV12-4 to TRBJ1-2; D might be TRBD1 (5 bases). The V gene lost 5 bases and the J gene lost 8 bases, with 18 bases spanning the gap. The CDR3 runs to 14 residues.

By proportion, this clonotype is large. The chain carries TRBV12-3 or TRBV12-4 and TRBJ1-2; 7 nucleotides agree with TRBD1. After removal of 5 bases from V and 4 bases from J, the junction contained 4 bases not matched to a gene. The CDR3 consists of 13 residues. CDR3 in amino acids: CASSPRDSYGYTF. CDR3 in DNA: TGTGCCAGCAGTCCCCGGGACAGCTATGGCTACACCTTC.

By share, this clonotype ranks as large (0.1 to 1%). This sequence joins TRBV12-3 or TRBV12-4 and TRBJ1-2; TRBD1 agrees at 8 bases. The CDR3 runs 16 residues. With 6 bases clipped from V and 3 bases from J, the junction kept 12 bases outside the gene matches. As DNA, the CDR3 is TGTGCCAGCAGCTTGGGACAGGCGAGACGGGACTATGGCTACACCTTC. Its translation: CASSLGQARRDYGYTF.

This sequence joins TRBV12-3 or TRBV12-4 and TRBJ1-2; possible D gene TRBD1, 6 bases. The germline V and J ends were trimmed by 5 bases and 4 bases, with 11 bases remaining between them. The CDR3 contains 13 residues. The CDR3 here is CASSATGSYGYTF. In nucleotides, the CDR3 is TGTGCCAGCAGTGCCACAGGGTCCTATGGCTACACCTTC.

This sequence joins TRBV12-3 or TRBV12-4 and TRBJ1-2, with 7 bases matching TRBD1. The CDR3 consists of 14 residues. V gave up 5 bases and J gave up 4 bases; unmatched junction bases: 7. Here the CDR3 reads CASSPRTGIYGYTF. In DNA, the CDR3 is TGTGCCAGCAGTCCCCGGACAGGCATCTATGGCTACACCTTC.

This sequence joins TRBV12-3 or TRBV12-4 and TRBJ1-2; D possibly corresponds to TRBD1 (5 bases). CDR3 size: 14 residues. Between the trimmed V and J ends, which lost 6 bases and 7 bases, there was a span of 18 bases. The CDR3 DNA reads TGTGCCAGCAGCGGAGGGACGGGGTCAGGTGGCTACACCTTC. Amino acids: CASSGGTGSGGYTF.

By frequency in the sample, this clonotype is large. The V call is TRBV12-3 or TRBV12-4, the J call TRBJ1-2; D may be TRBD1 (6 bases). Trimming removed 8 bases at V and 6 bases at J, with 16 bases between. The CDR3 totals 13 residues. The CDR3 sequence is CASGSGAGNGYTF. The CDR3 DNA follows: TGTGCCAGCGGCTCAGGGGCAGGGAATGGCTACACCTTC.

The J gene is TRBJ1-2, the V gene TRBV12-3 or TRBV12-4, with D tentatively TRBD1 (5 bases). The CDR3 consists of 12 residues. V was shortened by 2 bases and J by 8 bases, with 9 bases between the two germline ends. CDR3 nucleotide sequence: TGTGCCAGCAGTTTATCGGGGACGGGCTACACCTTC. Encoded protein: CASSLSGTGYTF.

In this sample, this clonotype is medium-sized. This chain links TRBV12-3 or TRBV12-4 with TRBJ1-2; the match to TRBD1 covers 7 bases. The CDR3 consists of 13 residues. V shed 1 base, J shed 6 bases, and the junction held 2 bases outside the gene matches. The CDR3 DNA is TGTGCCAGCAGTTTAGGGACAGGTGATGGCTACACCTTC. It is translated as CASSLGTGDGYTF.

This clonotype rates as medium-sized (0.01 to 0.1%). The V gene is TRBV12-3 or TRBV12-4, the J gene TRBJ1-2, with unresolved D. V lost 7 bases to trimming and J lost 8 bases, with 17 bases between them. This CDR3 is built from 13 residues. CDR3 in amino acids: CASTLLLGFGYTF. The CDR3 bases are TGTGCCAGCACGCTTTTATTGGGGTTCGGCTACACCTTC.

This clonotype is medium-sized (0.01 to 0.1%) within its sample. V is TRBV12-3 or TRBV12-4 and J is TRBJ1-2, with 7 bases lining up with TRBD1. After removal of 5 bases from V and 7 bases from J, the junction contained 4 bases not matched to a gene. CDR3 length: 12 amino acids. DNA for the CDR3: TGTGCCAGCAGTAACAACAGGGGTGGCTACACCTTC. It codes for CASSNNRGGYTF.

The J gene is TRBJ1-2, the V gene TRBV12-3 or TRBV12-4; 9 bases align to TRBD1. The V segment lost 6 bases and the J segment 4 bases; nucleotides outside the gene matches: 3. The CDR3 runs 13 residues. This chain's CDR3 is CASSAGQGYGYTF. The DNA of the CDR3 is TGTGCCAGCAGCGCGGGACAGGGCTATGGCTACACCTTC.

This clonotype is deemed large. This chain links TRBV12-3 or TRBV12-4 with TRBJ1-2; TRBD1 might be the D (5 bases). The ends were cut back, 7 bases at V and 7 bases at J, with 13 bases in the middle. The CDR3 covers 12 residues. CDR3 in amino acids: CASTQRGSGYTF. The CDR3 nucleotides are TGTGCCAGCACCCAAAGGGGATCTGGCTACACCTTC.

In this sample, this clonotype is medium-sized. V and J are TRBV12-3 or TRBV12-4 and TRBJ1-2; 9 positions agree with TRBD1. J lost 4 bases, V lost 6 bases, and 6 bases had no gene match. The CDR3 extends over 14 amino acids. CDR3 sequence (DNA): TGTGCCAGCAGCGCGGGACAGGGCTTCTATGGCTACACCTTC. Protein: CASSAGQGFYGYTF.

The J gene is TRBJ1-2, the V gene TRBV12-3 or TRBV12-4; 7 bases are shared with TRBD1. V lost 6 bases and J lost 7; bases outside the gene matches: 11. The CDR3 spans 14 residues. The CDR3, as DNA: TGTGCCAGCAGCTTAAGCGACAGGGCGGGTGGCTACACCTTC. This translates into CASSLSDRAGGYTF.

This chain connects TRBV12-3 or TRBV12-4 to TRBJ1-2, with 8 positions matching TRBD1. The CDR3 is made up of 15 amino acids. V lost 5 bases to trimming and J lost 8 bases; unmatched junction nucleotides: 13. CDR3 protein: CASSVTGQGATGYTF. The CDR3 DNA follows: TGTGCCAGCAGTGTGACAGGACAGGGCGCTACGGGCTACACCTTC.

This clonotype qualifies as large (0.1 to 1%). The V call is TRBV12-3 or TRBV12-4, the J call TRBJ1-2; D uncertain. The CDR3 covers 13 residues. V shed 6 bases and J shed 7 bases, with 15 bases lying between them. In nucleotides, the CDR3 is TGTGCCAGCAGCATGGGAGGACCTGTTGGCTACACCTTC. As protein: CASSMGGPVGYTF.

Relative to its sample, this clonotype is large. This rearrangement joins TRBV12-3 or TRBV12-4 to TRBJ1-2; maybe TRBD1 (6 bases). The CDR3 covers 15 residues. The V gene lost 9 bases and the J gene lost 4 bases, with 21 bases spanning the gap. The CDR3 spells CASRPGHRLSYGYTF. Here the CDR3 DNA reads TGTGCCAGTAGGCCGGGACACAGACTTTCCTATGGCTACACCTTC.

This clonotype was detected once. The rearrangement joins TRBV12-3 or TRBV12-4 to TRBJ1-2, with 8 bases that match TRBD1. With 5 bases clipped from V and 3 bases from J, the junction kept 11 bases outside the gene matches. This CDR3 contains 16 residues. The CDR3 here is CASSRGQARRDYGYTF. For the CDR3, the DNA is TGTGCCAGCAGTCGGGGACAGGCGAGACGGGACTATGGCTACACCTTC.

By frequency in the sample, this clonotype is medium-sized (0.01 to 0.1%). The CDR3 bases are TGTGCCAGCAGTTCTACTCCGGGACAGGGGCTTATCACCTTC. Encoded protein: CASSSTPGQGLITF. This chain joins TRBV12-3 or TRBV12-4 and TRBJ1-2; the match to TRBD1 covers 10 bases. The CDR3 sequence is 14 residues long. The V segment lost 4 bases and the J segment 13 bases; nucleotides outside the gene matches: 12.

This sequence joins TRBV12-3 or TRBV12-4 and TRBJ1-2; unclear D gene. V lost 3 bases and J lost 7, with 15 bases in between. The CDR3 spans 14 residues. The CDR3 here is CASSFGSVGRGYTF. CDR3 bases: TGTGCCAGCAGTTTCGGATCGGTGGGCCGTGGCTACACCTTC.

This sequence joins TRBV12-3 or TRBV12-4 and TRBJ1-2; no clear D gene. This CDR3 contains 15 residues. V lost 2 bases, J lost 4 bases, and 14 bases lay in between. CDR3 sequence (DNA): TGTGCCAGCAGTTTATTTGGTGCTCTTTTCTATGGCTACACCTTC. Residues: CASSLFGALFYGYTF.

By proportion, this clonotype is large. No DNA is shown, since the ends of the CDR3 on it are uncertain; the CDR3 is the one TCRdb lists. The rearrangement joins TRBV12-3 or TRBV12-4 to TRBJ1-2; the table's D call, TRBD1, has no DNA check behind it. The CDR3 numbers 14 amino acids, ends counted. This chain's CDR3 is CASSSSTGNYGYTF.

This chain links TRBV12-3 or TRBV12-4 with TRBJ1-2, with 9 positions matching TRBD1. The CDR3 covers 14 residues. V lost 6 bases and J lost 2; bases outside the gene matches: 4. The CDR3 reads CASSSGTGNYGYTF. The DNA for the CDR3 is TGTGCCAGCAGCTCCGGGACAGGGAACTATGGCTACACCTTC.

Sample share makes this clonotype medium-sized. This chain uses TRBV12-3 or TRBV12-4 with TRBJ1-2, with 7 bases fitting TRBD1. J was trimmed by 4 bases and V by 6 bases; bases with no gene match: 8. This CDR3 is built from 14 residues. CDR3 residues: CASSTDRVGYGYTF. The CDR3 region has the DNA TGTGCCAGCAGCACCGACAGGGTAGGCTATGGCTACACCTTC.